The rows below give T cell receptor beta chains drawn from one sample of a study of T-cell reconstitution after alpha-beta-depleted transplantation in children. Using its own MiXCR run on the PCR reads, TCRdb lists one record per CDR3 protein. Among almost 250,000 distinct CDR3 sequences listed, about 23% were seen once. The sample in question was PBMCs, obtained before TCRalphabeta/CD19-depleted stem cell transplant. All receptors derive from a girl aged 2-10 years with Fanconi anemia, due to receive a stem cell transplant. Both conserved end residues are part of each CDR3.

TRBJ2-7 TRBV18 CASSPPWGQASSYEQYF
TRBJ2-3 TRBV12-3/TRBV12-4 CASSLAGGRLADTQYF
TRBJ2-7 TRBV3-1 CASSQLSTEQYF
TRBJ2-7 TRBV10-3 CAISTGGAYEQYF
TRBJ2-5 TRBV20-1 CSARRDSQETQYF
TRBJ2-1 TRBV20-1 CSARGSRGINEQFF
TRBJ2-1 TRBV7-6 CASSFAQRHNEQFF
TRBJ2-7 TRBV12-3/TRBV12-4 CASSTQTGYEQYF
TRBJ2-1 TRBV7-9 CASSYPSEGSQFF
TRBJ1-3 TRBV6-1 CASSEASLSSGNTIYF
TRBJ1-2 TRBV20-1 CSARGQGGYGYTF
TRBJ2-2 TRBV12-3/TRBV12-4 CASSLATGLVSGELFF
TRBJ1-2 TRBV29-1 CSVELGQGYYGYTF
TRBJ2-7 TRBV2 CASSQTSGISWQYF
TRBJ2-7 TRBV20-1 CSARVGTSGVYEQYF
TRBJ1-1 TRBV20-1 CSARVPAMNTEAFF
TRBJ2-2 TRBV7-2 CASSPRQVITGELFF
TRBJ2-1 TRBV27 CASSFPEQFF
TRBJ2-7 TRBV11-1 CASSLVGSTYEQYF
TRBJ2-1 TRBV27 CASIGGYNEQFF
TRBJ2-5 TRBV5-1 CASSVGSSQETQYF
TRBJ2-3 TRBV20-1 CSARDRLADSTDTQYF
TRBJ2-1 TRBV6-2/TRBV6-3 CASSYYLEDNEQFF
TRBJ2-3 TRBV7-3 CASSFGIGISDSSTDTQYF
TRBJ2-5 TRBV20-1 CSAGGTTQWQETQYF
TRBJ2-7 TRBV20-1 CSAGLAHTYEQYF
TRBJ1-2 TRBV28 CASSGRLKIQGVYGYTF
TRBJ2-3 TRBV10-3 CAIGPNTRADTQYF
TRBJ2-6 TRBV5-1 CASSLTGPGANVLTF
TRBJ1-1 TRBV21-1 CASSKAAGTDYTEAFF
TRBJ2-4 TRBV5-1 CASSLVGQGNIQYF
TRBJ1-1 TRBV20-1 CSARLNLLMNTEAFF
TRBJ2-7 TRBV6-5 CASRISTSGYEQYF
TRBJ2-2 TRBV7-2 CASSLGPGQELFF
TRBJ2-7 TRBV20-1 CSARVPQGQFYEQYF
TRBJ2-7 TRBV7-2 CASSSRLAGENYEQYF
TRBJ1-2 TRBV10-1 CASSEDGYGYTF
TRBJ2-1 TRBV29-1 CSAGLANEQFF
TRBJ1-5 TRBV7-6 CASSLDFRQPQHF
TRBJ2-7 TRBV20-1 CSASPPTSELEQYF
TRBJ1-1 TRBV24-1 CATSSGSNTEAFF
TRBJ2-5 TRBV18 CASSPNDYQETQYF
TRBJ1-2 TRBV5-1 CASNLGAGYGYTF
TRBJ2-1 TRBV29-1 CSGDRGFNEQFF
TRBJ2-3 TRBV6-1 CATQVPSITDTQYF
TRBJ2-1 TRBV6-4 CASSARGLENEQFF
TRBJ2-3 TRBV29-1 CSVEQGGRTDTQYF